These T cell receptor beta chains were read from a single sample in a study of response to subunit inactivated influenza vaccine. MiXCR, run by TCRdb on the RT-PCR reads, gives a single entry per CDR3 protein. This sample has about 540,000 distinct CDR3 sequences, with under 30% found just once. The data also belong to a second study, concerning T cells expressing NK-cell markers.

Sequenced material: CD4+ T cells sorted from PBMCs, taken about 11 days after vaccination. The receptors stem from a man aged 45-65 years who received an inactivated influenza vaccine. CDR3s include the opening cysteine and the closing phenylalanine or tryptophan. D genes are given only for firm matches. Only some rows state a clone size, as once, few, many or a class for expanded clones.

>TRBD2|TRBJ2-7|TRBV7-9|-
CASSSSSGTNNREQYF
TGTGCCAGCAGCTCATCCTCCGGGACTAATAATAGGGAGCAGTACTTC
>TRBD1|TRBJ1-2|TRBV12-3/TRBV12-4|-
CASSPKIGQGRRYTF
TGTGCCAGCAGTCCTAAAATCGGACAGGGAAGGCGCTACACCTTC
>-|TRBJ2-1|TRBV29-1|-
CSGWAGKFSYNEQFF
TGCAGCGGTTGGGCAGGGAAGTTTTCATACAATGAGCAGTTCTTC
>TRBD1|TRBJ2-4|TRBV5-1|few
CASSTTGLQNIQYF
TGCGCCAGCAGCACGACAGGGTTGCAAAACATTCAGTACTTC
>-|TRBJ2-3|TRBV10-3|few
CAITIGTNHLDTQYF
TGTGCCATCACCATCGGGACAAACCACCTTGATACGCAGTATTTT
>-|TRBJ2-2|TRBV7-2|few
CASNVRPNTGELFF
TGTGCCAGCAACGTCAGGCCGAACACCGGGGAGCTGTTTTTT
>-|TRBJ2-7|TRBV7-8|few
CASSSLGSYEQYF
TGTGCCAGCAGTTCCTTAGGCTCCTACGAGCAGTACTTC
>-|TRBJ2-1|TRBV7-2|-
CASRRQGGPYNEQFF
TGTGCCAGCAGACGACAGGGAGGGCCCTACAATGAGCAGTTCTTC
>-|TRBJ2-7|TRBV7-2|many
CASSLVAAASYEQYF
TGTGCCAGCAGCTTAGTCGCAGCCGCCTCCTACGAGCAGTACTTC
>-|TRBJ2-3|TRBV4-1|few
CASSLAKTPSETQYF
TGCGCCAGCAGCCTGGCAAAGACTCCTTCGGAGACGCAGTATTTT
>TRBD2|TRBJ2-1|TRBV25-1|-
CASTSGLAGGSEQFF
TGTGCCAGCACATCTGGACTAGCGGGAGGTAGTGAGCAGTTCTTC
>-|TRBJ1-1|TRBV3-1|-
CASSGGHAAFF
TGTGCCAGCAGCGGGGGGCATGCGGCTTTCTTT
>-|TRBJ2-1|TRBV7-9|-
CAGGTNNEQFF
TGTGCCGGGGGGACCAACAATGAGCAGTTCTTC
>-|TRBJ2-2|TRBV5-1|few
CASSLPPPNTGELFF
TGCGCCAGCAGCCTCCCGCCGCCGAACACCGGGGAGCTGTTTTTT
>TRBD1|TRBJ1-3|TRBV7-9|-
CASRTTGDGNTIYF
TGTGCCAGCAGGACCACAGGGGATGGAAACACCATATATTTT
>TRBD2|TRBJ2-1|TRBV27|few
CASSLSSSGGLYEQFF
TGTGCCAGCAGTTTATCGAGCAGCGGGGGTCTGTATGAGCAGTTCTTC
>-|TRBJ2-6|TRBV29-1|-
CSVLLSGANVLTF
TGCAGCGTTCTCCTCTCTGGGGCCAACGTCCTGACTTTC
>-|TRBJ2-3|TRBV5-1|-
CASSPDGGPDTQYF
TGCGCCAGCAGCCCGGACGGTGGGCCAGATACGCAGTATTTT
>TRBD1|TRBJ2-1|TRBV15|-
CATSRGRLQGGVNEQFF
TGTGCCACCAGCAGAGGCCGTTTACAGGGGGGTGTCAATGAGCAGTTCTTC
>TRBD1|TRBJ1-4|TRBV12-3/TRBV12-4|few
CASSTTGTNEKLFF
TGTGCCAGCAGTACGACAGGGACAAATGAAAAACTGTTTTTT
>TRBD2|TRBJ2-3|TRBV9|-
CASSVDGSGAADTQYF
TGTGCCAGCAGCGTAGATGGTAGCGGGGCTGCAGATACGCAGTATTTT
>-|TRBJ2-5|TRBV6-2/TRBV6-3|-
CASSYSGPTTQYF
TGTGCCAGCAGTTACTCGGGGCCGACGACCCAGTACTTC
>-|TRBJ2-7|TRBV28|few
CASSLISRVKDEQYF
TGTGCCAGCAGTTTAATCAGTAGGGTTAAGGACGAGCAGTACTTC
>TRBD2|TRBJ2-7|TRBV3-1|many
CASSQGTSGYEQYF
TGTGCCAGCAGCCAAGGGACTAGCGGTTACGAGCAGTACTTC
>-|TRBJ2-7|TRBV19|few
CASSIGPYEQYF
TGTGCCAGTAGTATAGGGCCCTACGAGCAGTACTTC
>-|TRBJ2-1|TRBV6-6|-
CASSTDDPEQFF
TGTGCCAGCAGTACCGACGATCCTGAGCAGTTCTTC
>-|TRBJ2-2|TRBV9|few
CASSALKNTGELFF
TGTGCCAGCAGCGCACTAAAGAACACCGGGGAGCTGTTTTTT
>-|TRBJ1-5|TRBV20-1|few
CSARLPGHNQPQHF
TGCAGTGCTAGACTTCCGGGCCACAATCAGCCCCAGCATTTT
>TRBD2|TRBJ2-5|TRBV4-3|-
CASSLGRLAGTHWETQYF
TGCGCCAGCAGCCTTGGACGACTAGCGGGGACTCATTGGGAGACCCAGTACTTC
>TRBD2|TRBJ2-2|TRBV12-3/TRBV12-4|-
CASSLLRTSPGELFF
TGTGCCAGCAGTTTATTAAGGACTAGCCCCGGGGAGCTGTTTTTT
>-|TRBJ1-2|TRBV3-1|few
CASSYGPLRTFGYTF
TGTGCCAGCAGCTACGGGCCCCTCCGGACGTTCGGCTACACCTTC
>TRBD2|TRBJ2-2|TRBV2|few
CASSTSGRALIANTGELFF
TGTGCCAGCAGTACTAGCGGGAGGGCGCTCATCGCGAACACCGGGGAGCTGTTTTTT
>TRBD2|TRBJ2-2|TRBV3-1|few
CASSQTSGATGELFF
TGTGCCAGCAGCCAGACAAGCGGGGCGACCGGGGAGCTGTTTTTT